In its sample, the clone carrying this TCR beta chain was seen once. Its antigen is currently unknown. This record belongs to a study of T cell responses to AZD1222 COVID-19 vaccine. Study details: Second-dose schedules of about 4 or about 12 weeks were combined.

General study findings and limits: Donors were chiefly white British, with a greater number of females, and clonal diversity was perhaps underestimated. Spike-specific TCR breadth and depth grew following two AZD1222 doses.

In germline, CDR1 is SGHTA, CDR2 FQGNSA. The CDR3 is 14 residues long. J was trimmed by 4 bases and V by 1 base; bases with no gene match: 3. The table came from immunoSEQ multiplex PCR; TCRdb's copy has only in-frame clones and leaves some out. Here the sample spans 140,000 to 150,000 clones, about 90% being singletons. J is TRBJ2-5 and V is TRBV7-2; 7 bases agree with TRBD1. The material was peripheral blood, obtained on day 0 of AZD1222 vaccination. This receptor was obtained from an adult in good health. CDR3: CASSLGAGGETQYF. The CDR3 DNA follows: TGTGCCAGCAGCTTAGGGGCAGGGGGAGAGACCCAGTACTTC.